The count of the clone carrying this T cell receptor beta chain is one. As yet, its antigen is unknown. This CDR3 spans 15 amino acids. Germline CDR1 and CDR2: MNHNS and SASEGT. J lost 1 base, V lost 5 bases, and 5 bases had no gene match. The sample comes from a study of long-term antiretroviral therapy in people with HIV. Runs used v3.0 of the immunoSEQ assay and were done at survey level. The table came from immunoSEQ multiplex PCR; TCRdb's copy has only in-frame clones and leaves some out. The sample lists roughly 28,000 clones, 86% occurring once. Whole-study findings and limits: Comparison with controls showed narrower CDR3 length ranges in HIV repertoires. Clones showing expansion before ART dominated the repertoire at all time points. It was not possible to obtain data on ART adherence, viral resistance or therapy changes.

The source of this sequence is a man aged 35 to 55 with HIV. The sequenced sample was unsorted PBMCs, obtained just over 2.6 years after starting antiretroviral therapy. This chain links TRBV6-1 with TRBJ1-5; 7 nucleotides line up with TRBD1. CDR3 residues: CASSPGQVSNQPQHF. DNA of the CDR3: TGTGCCAGCAGTCCTGGACAGGTCAGCAATCAGCCCCAGCATTTT.